The rows below give T cell receptor beta chains drawn from one sample of a study of blood T cell repertoires in COVID-19. The repertoire was sequenced with immunoSEQ multiplex PCR; TCRdb's copy has only in-frame clones and lacks some. The sample has about 300,000 clones, 70% to 90% seen once. Input material: PBMCs or T cells enriched from blood (not recorded which). The receptors were gathered from a woman younger than 30 who had recovered from COVID-19. Both conserved end residues are part of each CDR3. D genes are given only for firm matches. Expanded clones get a size class; other rows say once, few or many, or leave the size out.

length: 15
V: TRBV7-9
J: TRBJ2-7
size: NA
D: NA
CDR3: CASSLVGPAGYEQYF
DNA: TGTGCCAGCAGCTTAGTGGGCCCTGCTGGCTACGAGCAGTACTTC

length: 16
V: TRBV7-9
J: TRBJ2-3
size: NA
D: TRBD2
CDR3: CASSSGLAGYTDTQYF
DNA: TGTGCCAGCAGCTCAGGACTAGCGGGATACACAGATACGCAGTATTTT

length: 15
V: TRBV6-5
J: TRBJ1-2
size: NA
D: NA
CDR3: CASRLTRENYYGYTF
DNA: TGTGCCAGCAGACTCACCCGGGAGAACTACTATGGCTACACCTTC

length: 14
V: TRBV5-1
J: TRBJ1-3
size: NA
D: TRBD1
CDR3: CASSLTGFGNTIYF
DNA: TGCGCCAGCAGCCTGACAGGGTTTGGAAACACCATATATTTT

length: 15
V: TRBV28
J: TRBJ1-4
size: NA
D: NA
CDR3: CASRGWQGRNEKLFF
DNA: TGTGCCAGCAGGGGGTGGCAGGGTCGGAATGAAAAACTGTTTTTT

length: 16
V: TRBV5-1
J: TRBJ2-7
size: NA
D: NA
CDR3: CASSLSFRDLAYEQYF
DNA: TGCGCCAGCAGCTTGAGTTTTCGGGACTTAGCCTACGAGCAGTACTTC

length: 15
V: TRBV18
J: TRBJ2-3
size: NA
D: TRBD1
CDR3: CASSPRTGSTDTQYF
DNA: TGTGCCAGCTCACCCCGGACAGGTAGCACAGATACGCAGTATTTT

length: 16
V: TRBV3-1/TRBV3-2
J: TRBJ2-2
size: NA
D: TRBD2
CDR3: CASSPTSGSNTGELFF
DNA: TGTGCCAGCAGCCCCACTAGCGGGTCTAACACCGGGGAGCTGTTTTTT

length: 16
V: TRBV4-1
J: TRBJ2-4
size: NA
D: TRBD1
CDR3: CASSQGPGTGGNIQYF
DNA: TGCGCCAGCAGCCAAGGTCCCGGGACAGGGGGCAACATTCAGTACTTC

length: 14
V: TRBV5-1
J: TRBJ2-3
size: NA
D: NA
CDR3: CASTQGQRTDTQYF
DNA: TGCGCCAGCACCCAAGGACAGCGCACAGATACGCAGTATTTT

length: 18
V: TRBV4-1
J: TRBJ1-5
size: NA
D: NA
CDR3: CASSQERLGRGRGQPQHF
DNA: TGCGCCAGCAGCCAAGAAAGGTTGGGCAGGGGAAGGGGACAGCCCCAGCATTTT

length: 17
V: TRBV9
J: TRBJ2-1
size: NA
D: TRBD2
CDR3: CASSVDVYGTSGNEQFF
DNA: TGTGCCAGCAGCGTAGATGTATATGGGACTAGCGGAAATGAGCAGTTCTTC

length: 11
V: TRBV12-3/TRBV12-4
J: TRBJ1-1
size: NA
D: NA
CDR3: CASRRVMEAFF
DNA: TGTGCCAGCAGGCGGGTTATGGAAGCTTTCTTT

length: 14
V: TRBV3-1/TRBV3-2
J: TRBJ1-2
size: NA
D: TRBD1
CDR3: CASSFRQGANGYTF
DNA: TGTGCCAGCAGCTTCCGACAGGGGGCCAATGGCTACACCTTC

length: 14
V: TRBV2
J: TRBJ2-1
size: NA
D: TRBD2
CDR3: CASRLAGADNEQFF
DNA: TGTGCCAGCAGACTAGCGGGGGCGGACAATGAGCAGTTCTTC

length: 14
V: TRBV19
J: TRBJ1-2
size: NA
D: NA
CDR3: CASRPEGGSYGYTF
DNA: TGTGCCAGTAGGCCTGAGGGGGGGAGCTATGGCTACACCTTC

length: 15
V: TRBV4-1
J: TRBJ2-2
size: NA
D: TRBD1
CDR3: CASSPQTGATGELFF
DNA: TGCGCCAGCAGCCCCCAGACAGGGGCCACCGGGGAGCTGTTTTTT

length: 14
V: TRBV3-1/TRBV3-2
J: TRBJ2-7
size: NA
D: NA
CDR3: CASSQRGTTYEQYF
DNA: TGTGCCAGCAGCCAACGGGGGACCACCTACGAGCAGTACTTC

length: 12
V: TRBV25-1
J: TRBJ2-3
size: NA
D: NA
CDR3: CASSGDLDTQYF
DNA: TGTGCCAGCAGTGGGGACTTAGATACGCAGTATTTT

length: 14
V: TRBV27
J: TRBJ2-7
size: NA
D: TRBD1
CDR3: CASSFGTGFAEQYF
DNA: TGTGCCAGCAGTTTCGGGACAGGGTTCGCCGAGCAGTACTTC

length: 17
V: TRBV5-1
J: TRBJ1-6
size: NA
D: NA
CDR3: CASSLGGGGDYNSPLHF
DNA: TGCGCCAGCAGCTTGGGAGGTGGAGGGGACTATAATTCACCCCTCCACTTT

length: 16
V: TRBV30
J: TRBJ1-2
size: NA
D: NA
CDR3: CAWRPLLRSINYGYTF
DNA: TGTGCCTGGAGACCCCTACTCCGGTCGATTAACTATGGCTACACCTTC

length: 14
V: TRBV7-9
J: TRBJ1-1
size: NA
D: TRBD1
CDR3: CASSSDRGGTEAFF
DNA: TGTGCCAGCAGCTCTGACAGGGGTGGCACTGAAGCTTTCTTT

length: 13
V: TRBV5-1
J: TRBJ1-3
size: NA
D: NA
CDR3: CASSINSGNTIYF
DNA: TGCGCCAGCAGCATTAACTCTGGAAACACCATATATTTT

length: 15
V: TRBV7-9
J: TRBJ2-7
size: NA
D: NA
CDR3: CASSLTDPSQDEQYF
DNA: TGTGCCAGCAGCTTGACAGACCCCTCACAGGACGAGCAGTACTTC

length: 14
V: TRBV2
J: TRBJ1-2
size: NA
D: TRBD1
CDR3: CASTRQGANYGYTF
DNA: TGTGCCAGCACCCGACAGGGTGCCAACTATGGCTACACCTTC

length: 16
V: TRBV14
J: TRBJ1-1
size: NA
D: TRBD1
CDR3: CASSPRETGPNTEAFF
DNA: TGTGCCAGCAGCCCGAGGGAGACAGGGCCGAACACTGAAGCTTTCTTT

length: 13
V: TRBV6-5
J: TRBJ1-2
size: once
D: NA
CDR3: CAIRNAGENGYTF
DNA: TGTGCCATCCGTAACGCAGGGGAGAACGGCTACACCTTC

length: 18
V: TRBV11-2
J: TRBJ2-6
size: NA
D: TRBD2
CDR3: CASSSQRGGLSGANVLTF
DNA: TGTGCCAGCAGCTCCCAGCGGGGGGGTTTAAGTGGGGCCAACGTCCTGACTTTC